This record covers a single T cell receptor beta chain. This record belongs to a study of patients and donors after allogeneic stem cell transplantation. From the RT-PCR reads, TCRdb called clonotypes with MiXCR, one entry per CDR3 protein. The sample holds a few hundred thousand distinct CDR3 sequences, around 14% seen once. The germline CDR1 and CDR2 sequences are SGHNT and YENEEA. Trimming took off 6 bases at V and 7 bases at J, with 9 bases between the two ends. CDR3 length equals 11 residues. The source is a human donor who was either an allogeneic HSCT recipient or a stem cell or donor lymphocyte infusion donor (not recorded which). It is not recorded whose cells these are; they may come from a transplant donor. Sequenced material: blood, either unsorted or a sorted T cell fraction (not recorded which). The chain combines TRBV11-3 with TRBJ1-1; D not certain. The CDR3 protein is CASSWGYEAFF. The CDR3 DNA sequence: TGTGCCAGCAGTTGGGGTTATGAAGCTTTCTTT.